This TCR beta chain came from a study of T-cell reconstitution after alpha-beta-depleted transplantation in children (dated by TCRdb to the mid-2010s). For context, the study as a whole: The study quantitatively tracked T-cell immune reconstitution after TCRalphabeta/CD19-depleted allogeneic hematopoietic cell transplantation in children using TCR repertoire profiling.

About this clonotype itself: Its antigen remains unidentified. A read error may explain this, as a much larger clone is one base away.

The protocol used for the library was PCR. Data came from an Illumina HiSeq 2500. Molecular barcoding was employed in the preparation of TCR libraries, with unique molecular identifiers being used to normalize TCRbeta repertoire quantification. TCRdb took the public reads, trimmed them with fastp at Q25, ran MiXCR for clone calling and kept in-frame beta chains. Rows with a matching CDR3 protein are joined into one entry that keeps the most common DNA and genes. The sample includes under 350,000 distinct CDR3 sequences, with more than 8% observed a single time. The ten largest clones take up about a tenth of the sample. The clonotype comes from a human donor who donated a stem cell graft to a child with SCID. This material consisted of PBMCs from the stem cell graft donor, taken from the stem cell graft.

The DNA sequence is as follows: TGTGCCAGTAACAGGGGGGTGAACGGGGAGCTGTTTTTT. This yields the protein CASNRGVNGELFF. The rearranged segments are TRBV12-3 or TRBV12-4 and TRBJ2-2, with 8 central nucleotides matching TRBD1. Spanning cysteine to phenylalanine, the CDR3 consists of 13 amino acids. Just CDR3 DNA is preserved here, 39 bases in frame from base 1. The V end gives up 9 bases and the J end 7 bases, leaving 7 bases in the junction not matched to a gene.